These 28 T cell receptor beta chains were all obtained from the same sample, sequenced in a study of cytomegalovirus exposure and HLA in healthy donors. Some clones are missing from TCRdb's copy, which holds only in-frame ones; the method was immunoSEQ multiplex PCR. Here the sample spans approximately 200,000 clones, around four fifths being singletons. The material sequenced was PBMCs. These receptors were collected from a young man in good health and CMV-seropositive.

This clone came up a few times. The chain has TRBV14 and TRBJ2-1; TRBD2 is a possible D gene (6 bases). Germline V gene lookup returns CDR1 SGHDN and CDR2 FVKESK. V shed 0 bases and J shed 7 bases, with 16 bases lying between them. The CDR3 has 16 residues. CDR3 DNA: TGTGCCAGCAGCCAAGAACTGACGGGAGTCCGGAATGAGCAGTTCTTC. Its protein is CASSQELTGVRNEQFF.

The chain recombines TRBV5-4 with TRBJ1-2, with 7 bases fitting TRBD1. This CDR3 is 13 amino acids long. Germline-derived CDR1 and CDR2 are SGHNT and YYREEE (reference sequence). V lost 3 bases and J lost 8; bases outside the gene matches: 7. The CDR3 here is CASSYTGAWGYTF. DNA for the CDR3: TGTGCCAGCAGCTATACAGGGGCCTGGGGCTACACCTTC.

The CDR3 reads CASSLVVTAHYEQYF. The DNA of the CDR3 is TGTGCCAGCAGCTTAGTGGTGACAGCCCATTACGAGCAGTACTTC. V is TRBV11-2 and J is TRBJ2-7, with D perhaps matching TRBD1 (5 bases). Germline V gene data show CDR1 as SGHAT and CDR2 as FQNNGV. V was trimmed by 1 base and J by 4 bases, leaving 14 bases between them. The CDR3 sequence is 15 residues long.

In its sample, this clone was seen a few times. The CDR3 here is CASSPTDYEQYF. Written as DNA, the CDR3 is TGTGCCAGCAGTCCCACAGATTACGAGCAGTACTTC. The rearrangement links TRBV6-1 to TRBJ2-7; no clear D. The ends were cut back, 5 bases at V and 4 bases at J, with 9 bases in the middle. Germline CDR1 is MNHNS and CDR2 is SASEGT. This CDR3 region has 12 residues.

The genes are TRBV7-3 and TRBJ2-3, with 7 bases lining up with TRBD1. Germline V gene lookup returns CDR1 SGHTA and CDR2 FQGTGA. The CDR3 contains 14 residues. Unmatched junction bases numbered 3, after V lost 5 bases and J lost 1 base. The CDR3 DNA sequence: TGTGCCAGCAGCCCGGGACAGCGCACAGATACGCAGTATTTT. The encoded protein is CASSPGQRTDTQYF.

The chain combines TRBV7-9 with TRBJ2-5; 7 bases match TRBD2. The V and J ends lost 1 base and 0 bases, in that order; junction bases with no gene match: 5. The CDR3 is 16 residues long. In germline, CDR1 is SEHNR, CDR2 FQNEAQ (reference sequence). The CDR3 DNA follows: TGTGCCAGCAGCTTAGGGGATAGCGGGTACCAAGAGACCCAGTACTTC. Protein sequence: CASSLGDSGYQETQYF.

CDR3: CASSPSPSPNYGYTF. CDR3 DNA sequence: TGTGCCAGCAGCCCCTCGCCCAGTCCTAACTATGGCTACACCTTC. This sequence joins TRBV9 and TRBJ1-2; D not certain. Trimming stripped 4 bases from V and 0 bases from J, with 13 bases between. CDR1 is SGDLS and CDR2 is YYNGEE in the germline V gene. The CDR3 is made up of 15 amino acids.

This clone has just one count. The chain joins TRBV4-2 to TRBJ1-1; D remains ambiguous. Looked up from germline, CDR1 is LGHNA and CDR2 is YNFKEQ. V was trimmed by 0 bases and J by 2 bases, leaving 10 bases between them. This CDR3 is 15 amino acids long. The CDR3 reads CASSQDLAQNTEAFF. CDR3 DNA: TGTGCCAGCAGCCAAGATTTAGCACAAAACACTGAAGCTTTCTTT.

The J gene is TRBJ1-2, the V gene TRBV4-2; D ambiguous. Deletions cut 8 bases from V and 4 bases from J, with 8 bases between. The CDR3 is 11 residues long. Germline loops: CDR1 LGHNA, CDR2 YNFKEQ. The CDR3 nucleotides read TGTGCCAGCGGAGAAGCCTATGGCTACACCTTC. Translating gives CASGEAYGYTF.

This clone occurred once. V gene TRBV7-9 combines with J gene TRBJ2-1; the match to TRBD2 covers 7 bases. V gave up 5 bases and J gave up 8 bases; unmatched junction bases: 12. The CDR3 consists of 15 residues. Germline V gene sequence: CDR1 SEHNR, CDR2 FQNEAQ (reference sequence). The chain's CDR3 is CASSPTAGSSYEQFF. Written as DNA, the CDR3 is TGTGCCAGCAGCCCAACAGCGGGGTCGTCGTATGAGCAGTTCTTC.

The V and J genes are TRBV6-4 and TRBJ2-7; a weak D match, TRBD2 (6 bases). The CDR3 sequence is 11 residues long. Germline values: CDR1 MRHNA, CDR2 SNTAGT. Trimming removed 7 bases at V and 5 bases at J, with 9 bases between. The CDR3 sequence is CASTPGDEQYF. In DNA form, the CDR3 reads TGTGCCAGCACCCCGGGGGACGAGCAGTACTTC.

V and J are TRBV5-6 and TRBJ1-1; tentatively, D is TRBD1 (6 bases). Trimming took 0 bases from V and 0 from J, leaving 15 bases between them. CDR3 size: 17 residues. CDR1 SGHDT and CDR2 YYEEEE come from the germline V gene. Here the CDR3 reads CASSLGGRGQLNTEAFF. The CDR3 bases are TGTGCCAGCAGCTTGGGGGGGAGGGGACAACTGAACACTGAAGCTTTCTTT.

V gene TRBV15 combines with J gene TRBJ2-3, with D possibly matching TRBD2 (5 bases). CDR3 length: 16 amino acids. In germline, CDR1 is LNHNV, CDR2 YYDKDF (reference sequence). Trimming took 0 bases from V and 0 from J, leaving 10 bases between them. In nucleotides, the CDR3 is TGTGCCACCAGCAGAGACGGGGTCCCTAGCACAGATACGCAGTATTTT. Its translation: CATSRDGVPSTDTQYF.

The chain is built from TRBV28 and TRBJ1-5; 7 bases line up with TRBD1. Per the germline V gene, CDR1 is MDHEN and CDR2 is SYDVKM. Trimming at V came to 5 bases and at J to 6 bases, leaving 7 bases not matched to a gene. This CDR3 contains 14 residues. The chain's CDR3 is CASSTTGAGQPQHF. The CDR3 DNA is TGTGCCAGCAGTACAACAGGGGCCGGTCAGCCCCAGCATTTT.

The chain has TRBV5-4 and TRBJ2-5; possible D gene TRBD2, 5 bases. This CDR3 is 11 amino acids long. The germline V and J ends were trimmed by 5 bases and 4 bases, with 6 bases remaining between them. Germline loops: CDR1 SGHNT, CDR2 YYREEE (reference sequence). The DNA for the CDR3 is TGTGCCAGCAGAGGAGGAGAGACCCAGTACTTC. Its protein product is CASRGGETQYF.

V is TRBV27 and J is TRBJ2-7, with TRBD1 as a possible D gene (6 bases). The CDR3 is 16 amino acids. In germline, CDR1 is MNHEY, CDR2 SMNVEV (reference sequence). The V gene lost 9 bases and the J gene lost 1 base, with 22 bases spanning the gap. The CDR3 sequence: CARPQPPLTGSYEQYF. The CDR3 bases are TGTGCCAGGCCCCAGCCCCCTTTAACAGGGTCCTACGAGCAGTACTTC.

The chain combines TRBV6-5 with TRBJ1-1, with D maybe TRBD1 (5 bases). The V gene's germline CDR1 is MNHEY and CDR2 SVGAGI. This CDR3 contains 13 residues. Trimming pared 6 bases from V and 7 bases from J, leaving 15 bases between. In DNA, the CDR3 is TGTGCCAGCAGGCCCCCAGGGTTCGATGAAGCTTTCTTT. This sequence encodes CASRPPGFDEAFF.

J is TRBJ1-5 and V is TRBV7-9, with 7 bases that match TRBD1. There are 14 residues in the CDR3. Germline-derived CDR1 and CDR2 are SEHNR and FQNEAQ (reference sequence). The V and J ends lost 5 bases and 7 bases, in that order; junction bases with no gene match: 8. The CDR3 reads CASSPQGPGQPQHF. CDR3 nucleotide sequence: TGTGCCAGCAGCCCACAGGGGCCCGGGCAGCCCCAGCATTTT.

This chain uses TRBV7-8 with TRBJ2-5; 10 nucleotides agree with TRBD2. The J segment lost 4 bases and the V segment lost 5 bases, leaving 16 bases of the junction unmatched. CDR3 length: 18 amino acids. The V gene's germline CDR1 is SGHVS and CDR2 FQNEAQ. This chain's CDR3 is CASSMGQSSGSRRETQYF. CDR3 DNA: TGTGCCAGCAGCATGGGACAGTCTAGCGGGAGTAGGCGAGAGACCCAGTACTTC.

This chain links TRBV6-9 with TRBJ1-2; D may be TRBD1 (5 bases). Trimming cost V 7 bases and J 4 bases, with 16 bases left between them. The CDR3 loop spans 14 amino acids. CDR1 and CDR2 from the germline V gene are MNHGY and SVAAGI. The CDR3 is CASTRDSGVYGYTF. CDR3 bases: TGTGCCAGCACCCGGGACTCCGGAGTCTATGGCTACACCTTC.

This chain connects TRBV6-4 to TRBJ2-7, with 11 bases identical to TRBD2. The CDR3 totals 15 residues. V gave up 5 bases and J gave up 2 bases; unmatched junction bases: 5. Germline values: CDR1 MRHNA, CDR2 SNTAGT. The CDR3 DNA sequence: TGTGCCAGCAGTCCGCCGGGACTAGCGGCCTACGAGCAGTACTTC. Residues: CASSPPGLAAYEQYF.

As DNA, the CDR3 is TGTGCCAGCTCGCAGGGGCCGCGCGTCGGGGAGCTGTTTTTT. Its protein is CASSQGPRVGELFF. The gene calls are TRBV6-5 and TRBJ2-2, with D possibly TRBD1 on 6 matching bases. Between the trimmed V and J ends, which lost 8 bases and 7 bases, there was a span of 17 bases. The CDR3 length is 14 residues. Germline CDR1 MNHEY, CDR2 SVGAGI.

J is TRBJ2-1 and V is TRBV29-1; D is unclear. V was clipped by 4 bases and J by 0 bases, with 7 bases between them. The V gene's germline CDR1 is SQVTM and CDR2 ANQGSEA. This CDR3 region has 13 residues. CDR3 amino acids: CSVVWSSYNEQFF. The CDR3 DNA follows: TGCAGCGTTGTCTGGAGCTCCTACAATGAGCAGTTCTTC.

This clone has only one observation. This chain links TRBV28 with TRBJ2-1; 9 bases agree with TRBD2. CDR1 is MDHEN, CDR2 SYDVKM, per germline. This CDR3 is built from 18 residues. V was clipped by 4 bases and J by 8 bases; unmatched bases: 18. CDR3 loop: CASSSYPPLAGRGDEQFF. CDR3 in DNA: TGTGCCAGCAGTTCCTACCCCCCGCTAGCGGGAAGGGGCGATGAGCAGTTCTTC.

CDR3 amino acids: CASSLSLAGGLYEQYF. The CDR3 coding sequence is TGTGCCAGCAGCTTGAGCCTAGCGGGAGGACTCTACGAGCAGTACTTC. J is TRBJ2-7 and V is TRBV5-6; the match to TRBD2 covers 11 bases. Unmatched junction bases numbered 6, after V lost 1 base and J lost 3 bases. The CDR3 contains 16 residues. The germline V gene encodes CDR1 SGHDT and CDR2 YYEEEE.

The chain employs TRBV4-2 and TRBJ1-4, with D perhaps matching TRBD1 (6 bases). The germline V gene has CDR1 LGHNA and CDR2 YNFKEQ. V gave up 1 base and J gave up 5 bases, with 11 bases separating them. The CDR3 has 15 amino acids. The CDR3 DNA reads as TGTGCCAGCAGCCAAGCACAGGGCCCAAATGAAAAACTGTTTTTT. Protein: CASSQAQGPNEKLFF.

V gene TRBV10-1 combines with J gene TRBJ2-1, with D tentatively TRBD2 (6 bases). The CDR3 totals 13 residues. Germline loops: CDR1 WNHNN, CDR2 SYGVQD (reference sequence). V was trimmed by 6 bases and J by 12 bases, leaving 18 bases between them. The chain's CDR3 is CASRIRGLGGQFF. The CDR3 DNA reads as TGCGCCAGCAGAATCCGGGGACTCGGGGGGCAGTTCTTC.

CDR3 region: CASSFVERSEQFF. As DNA, the CDR3 is TGTGCCAGCAGTTTTGTTGAGAGGAGTGAGCAGTTCTTC. This chain uses TRBV27 with TRBJ2-1; no definite D call. The V and J ends lost 3 bases and 9 bases respectively, with 12 bases between them. The CDR3 has 13 amino acids. From germline, CDR1 is MNHEY and CDR2 SMNVEV (reference sequence).